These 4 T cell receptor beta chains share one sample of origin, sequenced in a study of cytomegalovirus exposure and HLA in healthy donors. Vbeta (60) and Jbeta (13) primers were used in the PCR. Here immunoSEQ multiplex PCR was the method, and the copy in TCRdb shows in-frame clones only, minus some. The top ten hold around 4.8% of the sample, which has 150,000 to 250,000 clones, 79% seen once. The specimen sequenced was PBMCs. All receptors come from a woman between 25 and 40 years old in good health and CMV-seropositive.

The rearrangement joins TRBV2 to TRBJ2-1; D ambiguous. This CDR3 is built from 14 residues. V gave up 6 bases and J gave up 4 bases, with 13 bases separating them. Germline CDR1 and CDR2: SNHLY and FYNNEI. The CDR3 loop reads CASRVRTHYNEQFF. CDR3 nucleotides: TGTGCCAGCAGGGTCAGAACACATTACAATGAGCAGTTCTTC.

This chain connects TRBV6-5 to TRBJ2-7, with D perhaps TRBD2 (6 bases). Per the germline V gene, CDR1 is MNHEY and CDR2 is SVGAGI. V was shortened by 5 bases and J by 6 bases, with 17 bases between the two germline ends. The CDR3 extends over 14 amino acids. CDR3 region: CASSTRLGSREQYF. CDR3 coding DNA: TGTGCCAGCAGTACGCGACTAGGGTCTCGCGAGCAGTACTTC.

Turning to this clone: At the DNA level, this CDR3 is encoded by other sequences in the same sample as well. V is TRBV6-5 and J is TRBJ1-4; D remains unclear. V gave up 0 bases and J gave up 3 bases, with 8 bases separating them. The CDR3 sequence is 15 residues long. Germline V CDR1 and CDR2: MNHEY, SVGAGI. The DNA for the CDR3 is TGTGCCAGCAGTTACTCTGGCAGATCTAATGAAAAACTGTTTTTT. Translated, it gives CASSYSGRSNEKLFF.

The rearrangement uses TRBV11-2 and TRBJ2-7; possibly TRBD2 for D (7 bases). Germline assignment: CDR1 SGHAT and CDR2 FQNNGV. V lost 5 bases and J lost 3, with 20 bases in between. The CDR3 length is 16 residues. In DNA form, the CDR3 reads TGTGCCAGCAGCCGAGGAGGGGGGGCCTTATACTACGAGCAGTACTTC. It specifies CASSRGGGALYYEQYF.